This TCR beta chain was sequenced in a study of blood T cells in healthy people across ages. The trim removed 2 bases at V and 8 bases at J, leaving 11 bases unmatched. The CDR3 is 15 amino acids. Then a second PCR, running about 6 to 11 cycles, was carried out with a sample-barcoded 5' primer and a J-beta primer mix. TCRdb used MiXCR to reprocess the 5' RACE reads, holding one entry per CDR3 protein. The sample has approximately 850,000 distinct CDR3 sequences, 44% seen once; the top ten hold approximately 20%. The chain employs TRBV12-3 or TRBV12-4 and TRBJ1-2, with TRBD1 matching over 7 bases. The sequence came from a man aged 55 to 69 in good health. Sequenced material: blood. CDR3 nucleotide sequence: TGTGCCAGCAGTTTAACCAGGACAGGCGTGGGCGGCTACACCTTC. As protein: CASSLTRTGVGGYTF.